Shown below are 18 T cell receptor beta chains from a single sample sequenced in a study of CD8+ T cells in alopecia areata. RNA was isolated and reverse transcribed to cDNA, the sequencing template. Repertoires were generated with immunoSEQ multiplex PCR, while TCRdb's copy carries only in-frame clones and drops some. The sample has fewer than 250,000 clones; roughly 40% are singletons. The treatment: oral pan-JAK inhibitor, 5-10 mg twice daily. Sequencing used CD4+ T cells sorted from blood, obtained at roughly week 38, from a patient treated with tofacitinib. The receptors stem from a human donor with alopecia areata.

V and J are TRBV30 and TRBJ2-7, with 8 bases that match TRBD1. This CDR3 comprises 15 residues. Germline CDR1 GTSNPN, CDR2 SVGIG (reference sequence). V trimming: 2 bases; J trimming: 0 bases; junction bases outside the gene matches: 6. CDR3 amino acids: CAWSPGQASSYEQYF. For the CDR3, the DNA is TGTGCCTGGAGTCCGGGACAGGCAAGCTCCTACGAGCAGTACTTC.

The count of this clone is one. The chain joins TRBV6-1 to TRBJ1-2, with D perhaps matching TRBD1 (5 bases). This CDR3 is 14 amino acids long. The V end lost 1 base, the J end lost 9 bases, and 15 bases lay between the germline ends. Germline loops: CDR1 MNHNS, CDR2 SASEGT. The CDR3 DNA sequence: TGTGCCAGCAGTGAAGATCGGTCAGGGAGGCGCTACACCTTC. It translates to CASSEDRSGRRYTF.

This rearrangement joins TRBV7-9 to TRBJ1-1; D is possibly TRBD1 (6 bases). V shed 3 bases and J shed 0 bases, with 11 bases lying between them. CDR3 length: 15 residues. In germline, CDR1 is SEHNR, CDR2 FQNEAQ (reference sequence). This CDR3 is CASSFFTGMNTEAFF. CDR3 nucleotides: TGTGCCAGCAGCTTCTTCACAGGGATGAACACTGAAGCTTTCTTT.

There are a few counts of this clone. The CDR3 nucleotides are TGCAGCGTCTCAACAGCGGGAAGCTCAGCCGGGGAGCTGTTTTTT. Its protein is CSVSTAGSSAGELFF. This rearrangement joins TRBV29-1 to TRBJ2-2; the match to TRBD2 covers 7 bases. The CDR3 totals 15 residues. Trimming took 6 bases from V and 6 from J; bases not matched to a gene: 13. Germline V CDR1 and CDR2: SQVTM, ANQGSEA.

The V call is TRBV18, the J call TRBJ2-7; TRBD1 aligns across 9 bases. V was pared by 5 bases and J by 7 bases, with 3 bases of the junction left unmatched. This CDR3 region has 12 residues. Looked up from germline, CDR1 is KGHSH and CDR2 is LQKENI. The CDR3 sequence: CASSTGGEEQYF. The CDR3 nucleotides read TGTGCCAGCTCAACAGGGGGCGAAGAGCAGTACTTC.

The chain recombines TRBV7-2 with TRBJ1-1; D gene unclear. The length of the CDR3 is 14 residues. The germline V gene encodes CDR1 SGHTA and CDR2 FQGNSA. V was cut by 1 base and J by 4 bases, with 10 bases left in between. The CDR3 DNA reads as TGTGCCAGCAGCTTAGTCGGAACTACCACTGAAGCTTTCTTT. Translation: CASSLVGTTTEAFF.

The CDR3 spells CASSTGQGYSNYGYTF. The CDR3 nucleotides read TGTGCCAGCAGCACGGGACAGGGATATTCTAACTATGGCTACACCTTC. This chain links TRBV5-6 with TRBJ1-2, with 9 bases matching TRBD1. This CDR3 has 16 residues. Germline V gene lookup returns CDR1 SGHDT and CDR2 YYEEEE. The J segment lost 0 bases and the V segment lost 4 bases, leaving 7 bases of the junction unmatched.

This clone was picked up a small number of times. This chain connects TRBV28 to TRBJ2-3; the match to TRBD1 covers 8 bases. The CDR3 has 14 residues. Per the germline V gene, CDR1 is MDHEN and CDR2 is SYDVKM. V shed 5 bases and J 7 bases; nucleotides not matched to a gene: 8. The CDR3 sequence: CASSPGGARHTQYF. CDR3 DNA: TGTGCCAGCAGTCCAGGGGGCGCCCGCCATACGCAGTATTTT.

V gene TRBV15 combines with J gene TRBJ1-2; D is unclear. CDR3 length: 14 residues. Germline CDR1 is LNHNV and CDR2 is YYDKDF (reference sequence). V was clipped by 1 base and J by 4 bases, with 10 bases between them. The CDR3 loop is CATSRATKGYGYTF. CDR3 sequence (DNA): TGTGCCACCAGCAGAGCCACCAAGGGCTATGGCTACACCTTC.

This clone has a handful of counts. This sequence joins TRBV28 and TRBJ2-5, with 9 bases fitting TRBD1. The length of the CDR3 is 16 residues. The J segment lost 1 base and the V segment lost 4 bases, leaving 7 bases of the junction unmatched. Germline lookup yields CDR1 MDHEN and CDR2 SYDVKM. The CDR3 bases are TGTGCCAGCAGTTATCGACAGGGGGTTGTCCAAGAGACCCAGTACTTC. It translates to CASSYRQGVVQETQYF.

The chain recombines TRBV29-1 with TRBJ2-5, with D unclear. The V gene's germline CDR1 is SQVTM and CDR2 ANQGSEA. V lost 2 bases to trimming and J lost 5 bases, with 9 bases between them. CDR3 length: 12 residues. This chain's CDR3 is CSVELGVETQYF. CDR3 DNA: TGCAGCGTTGAACTCGGCGTGGAGACCCAGTACTTC.

This clone was found a few times. The V and J genes are TRBV6-1 and TRBJ1-2; D ambiguous. CDR1 and CDR2 (germline): MNHNS, SASEGT. Trimming stripped 5 bases from V and 5 bases from J, with 18 bases between. This CDR3 is built from 15 residues. The CDR3 DNA is TGTGCCAGCAGTTTATCCCCTCGTGGGAGGTATGGCTACACCTTC. It is translated as CASSLSPRGRYGYTF.

V and J are TRBV5-1 and TRBJ2-3, with D unclear. This CDR3 is built from 13 residues. Germline CDR1 and CDR2: SGHRS and YFSETQ. Between the trimmed V and J ends, which lost 0 bases and 6 bases, there was a span of 8 bases. The CDR3 DNA is TGCGCCAGCAGCTTGGTCTCTCTGGATACGCAGTATTTT. Protein product: CASSLVSLDTQYF. The whole variable domain, filled in from reference TRBV5-1 and TRBJ2-3, reads KAGVTQTPRYLIKTRGQQVTLSCSPISGHRSVSWYQQTPGQGLQFLFEYFSETQRNKGNFPGRFSGRQFSNSRSEMNVSTLELGDSALYLCASSLVSLDTQYFGPGTRLTVL.

V is TRBV7-2 and J is TRBJ2-3, with 10 bases matching TRBD2. Per germline, CDR1 SGHTA and CDR2 FQGNSA. The V and J ends lost 3 bases and 1 base, in that order; junction bases with no gene match: 1. This CDR3 spans 15 amino acids. The CDR3 DNA is TGTGCCAGCAGCTTGGGGACTAGCGGCACAGATACGCAGTATTTT. Residues: CASSLGTSGTDTQYF. The full variable domain, with the rest looked up from reference TRBV7-2 and TRBJ2-3, is GAGVSQSPSNKVTEKGKDVELRCDPISGHTALYWYRQSLGQGLEFLIYFQGNSAPDKSGLPSDRFSAERTGGSVSTLTIQRTQQEDSAVYLCASSLGTSGTDTQYFGPGTRLTVL.

This clone occurred a few times. The chain combines TRBV7-2 with TRBJ2-3; TRBD2 aligns across 11 bases. The length of the CDR3 is 16 residues. CDR1 and CDR2 (germline): SGHTA, FQGNSA. V lost 1 base, J lost 2 bases, and 2 bases stayed unmatched. Here the CDR3 reads CASSLVTSGNTDTQYF. DNA of the CDR3: TGTGCCAGCAGCTTAGTGACTAGCGGGAACACAGATACGCAGTATTTT.

V and J are TRBV7-2 and TRBJ1-4; D unclear. The CDR3 consists of 15 residues. Germline CDR1 SGHTA, CDR2 FQGNSA. The germline V and J ends were trimmed by 3 bases and 0 bases, with 8 bases remaining between them. The CDR3 DNA sequence: TGTGCCAGCAGCTTGGGGTCCTCAACTAATGAAAAACTGTTTTTT. Residues: CASSLGSSTNEKLFF.

The chain recombines TRBV29-1 with TRBJ2-1; TRBD2 aligns across 11 bases. Germline loops: CDR1 SQVTM, CDR2 ANQGSEA. V shed 1 base, J shed 6 bases, and the junction held 8 bases outside the gene matches. The CDR3 runs 16 residues. The CDR3: CSVEAGTSGKGNEQFF. CDR3 DNA sequence: TGCAGCGTTGAAGCCGGGACTAGCGGAAAAGGCAATGAGCAGTTCTTC.

As to this clone: One end of the junction does not line up with germline, which may come from a read error. V usage is TRBV5-5 and J usage is TRBJ1-2; D perhaps matches TRBD1 (6 bases). The germline gives CDR1 SGHKS, CDR2 YYEKEE (reference sequence). This CDR3 contains 14 residues. CDR3 nucleotides: TGTGCCAGCAGCTTGGACAGGGCAAGCTATAGCTACACCTTC. Its translation: CASSLDRASYSYTF.